This TCR beta chain derives from a study of blood T cell repertoires in COVID-19. Study-level background: There were acute and convalescent COVID-19 samples, and they came from the United States, Italy and Spain. T cells, B-cell-depleted T cells, or PBMCs supplied cDNA or gDNA.

CDR3 length: 14 amino acids. The V end was cut by 6 bases, the J end by 7 bases, with 18 bases between. The germline CDR1 and CDR2 sequences are MNHEY and SVGAGI. Methods used by the authors: For nucleated cells, counts were estimated from reference gene primer amplification. Only in-frame clones appear in the TCRdb table, and some are missing; sequencing was by immunoSEQ multiplex PCR. V and J calls and clone size are copied from that table; D and trimming were computed from the DNA. Of fewer than 250,000 clones detected, around 84% appear once; the ten largest clones hold about 4.8%. Input material: peripheral blood. The TCR comes from a man aged 45-65 years with acute or convalescent COVID-19. The gene calls are TRBV6-5 and TRBJ1-2, with D tentatively TRBD1 (5 bases). CDR3 residues: CASSWGDGVVGYTF. For the CDR3, the DNA is TGTGCCAGCAGCTGGGGGGATGGGGTTGTTGGCTACACCTTC.